The 30 T cell receptor beta chains listed next were all sequenced from one sample in a study of human T cells and chemical hapten exposure (dated by TCRdb to the early 2020s). Library preparation employed RACE. TCRdb names NextSeq 500 as the instrument used. The public sequencing data were trimmed at Q25 with fastp and processed into clonotypes with MiXCR by TCRdb, which kept only in-frame beta chains. Rows are combined by CDR3 protein, so each entry shows the most common genes and DNA. Here the sample has 80,000 to 100,000 distinct CDR3 sequences; 9.5% to 15% occur a single time. In total, the top ten clones hold 2% to 2.5% of the sample. Per the publication, the time point label means: patch test 1, 2 weeks after DPC sensitization. The treatment or condition label, as the study defines it: therapeutic diphenylcyclopropenone sensitization with weekly scalp DPC. The sample consisted of whole blood, taken in connection with sensitization to the hapten diphenylcyclopropenone (DPC). These receptors originate from a woman aged 35 to 49 with alopecia areata. Some clones in this sample may be carry-over from other donors' samples.

The V gene is TRBV28, the J gene TRBJ1-1, with D unresolved. The CDR3 has 14 residues. The V gene's germline CDR1 is MDHEN and CDR2 SYDVKM. V lost 6 bases and J lost 1, with 12 bases in between. CDR3 DNA: TGTGCCAGCAGGGATTTGGTTTGGAACACTGAAGCTTTCTTT. Its translation: CASRDLVWNTEAFF.

This clonotype came up many times. CDR3 nucleotides: TGTGCCAGCATCTGGGGAGGGGAACATCAGCCCCAGCATTTT. It specifies CASIWGGEHQPQHF. V and J are TRBV28 and TRBJ1-5, with TRBD1 as a possible D gene (5 bases). This CDR3 has 14 amino acids. V was clipped by 7 bases and J by 5 bases, with 15 bases between them. Germline V CDR1 and CDR2: MDHEN, SYDVKM. Drawing the rest from reference TRBV28 and TRBJ1-5, the complete variable domain is DVKVTQSSRYLVKRTGEKVFLECVQDMDHENMFWYRQDPGLGLRLIYFSYDVKMKEKGDIPEGYSVSREKKERFSLILESASTNQTSMYLCASIWGGEHQPQHFGDGTRLSIL.

The chain carries TRBV7-9 and TRBJ2-1; D remains ambiguous. V lost 5 bases and J 7 bases, leaving 3 bases between the germline ends. Germline assignment: CDR1 SEHNR and CDR2 FQNEAQ (reference sequence). CDR3 length equals 10 residues. CDR3 in amino acids: CASSTNEQFF. DNA of the CDR3: TGTGCCAGCAGCACAAATGAGCAGTTCTTC.

This clonotype was recorded once. V usage is TRBV9 and J usage is TRBJ2-1; the D is unclear. Trimming removed 0 bases from V and 8 bases from J, with 6 bases in between. The CDR3 has 12 residues. Germline values: CDR1 SGDLS, CDR2 YYNGEE. CDR3: CASSVGWDEQFF. The CDR3 bases are TGTGCCAGCAGCGTAGGTTGGGATGAGCAGTTCTTC.

The rearrangement uses TRBV28 and TRBJ1-4; 8 nucleotides agree with TRBD1. The CDR3 totals 17 residues. The germline gives CDR1 MDHEN, CDR2 SYDVKM. With V trimmed by 6 bases and J by 5 bases, 14 bases remained unmatched. The CDR3 bases are TGTGCCAGCAGCTTCGGACAGGGAAGACTTTGGAATGAAAAACTGTTTTTT. Amino acids: CASSFGQGRLWNEKLFF.

This clonotype has a handful of counts. This chain links TRBV4-3 with TRBJ2-5; D may be TRBD2 (6 bases). Germline loops: CDR1 LGHNA, CDR2 YSLEER. Trimming shortened V by 4 bases and J by 9 bases, and 6 bases separated the two germline ends. This CDR3 has 10 residues. The CDR3 nucleotides are TGCGCCAGCAGCCGGGGGGCCCAGTACTTC. This sequence encodes CASSRGAQYF.

In DNA form, the CDR3 reads TGCAGCGTGTCCCCAGGAACTGAAGCTTTCTTT. It translates to CSVSPGTEAFF. The V call is TRBV29-1, the J call TRBJ1-1; no reliable D call. Germline V gene sequence: CDR1 SQVTM, CDR2 ANQGSEA. V was trimmed by 6 bases and J by 5 bases, leaving 10 bases between them. The CDR3 has 11 residues.

This clonotype appeared a few times. The chain employs TRBV12-3 or TRBV12-4 and TRBJ1-6; D unclear. The V gene lost 5 bases and the J gene lost 9 bases, with 11 bases spanning the gap. The length of the CDR3 is 13 residues. CDR3 bases: TGTGCCAGCAGTATGGACGAGGGTTCACCCCTCCACTTT. It yields the protein CASSMDEGSPLHF.

This clonotype was counted ten times or more. The chain recombines TRBV6-5 with TRBJ1-5, with 9 bases fitting TRBD1. Germline V gives CDR1 MNHEY, CDR2 SVGAGI. This CDR3 region has 14 residues. V lost 4 bases to trimming and J lost 7 bases; unmatched junction nucleotides: 5. This CDR3 is CASSSQGAGQPQHF. CDR3 nucleotides: TGTGCCAGCAGTTCACAGGGGGCTGGGCAGCCCCAGCATTTT.

The chain uses TRBV11-3 and TRBJ2-1; 7 positions match TRBD2. V shed 0 bases and J 8 bases; nucleotides not matched to a gene: 4. The germline V gene encodes CDR1 SGHNT and CDR2 YENEEA. The CDR3 covers 14 residues. The CDR3 here is CASSLDDGRHEQFF. As DNA, the CDR3 is TGTGCCAGCAGCTTAGATGACGGGAGGCATGAGCAGTTCTTC. Full variable domain (remainder filled in from reference TRBV11-3 and TRBJ2-1): EAGVVQSPRYKIIEKKQPVAFWCNPISGHNTLYWYLQNLGQGPELLIRYENEEAVDDSQLPKDRFSAERLKGVDSTLKIQPAELGDSAVYLCASSLDDGRHEQFFGPGTRLTVL.

This clonotype was seen a few times. The rearrangement links TRBV12-3 or TRBV12-4 to TRBJ2-3; D remains unclear. This CDR3 region has 14 residues. V gave up 3 bases and J gave up 6 bases, with 13 bases separating them. Here the CDR3 reads CASSFAGSGDTQYF. The CDR3 coding sequence is TGTGCCAGCAGTTTTGCCGGTTCGGGTGATACGCAGTATTTT.

At least ten counts were recorded for this clonotype. The CDR3 protein is CATSETSGRYNEQFF. In DNA, the CDR3 is TGTGCCACCAGTGAGACTAGCGGGCGTTACAATGAGCAGTTCTTC. The gene calls are TRBV24-1 and TRBJ2-1; 10 nucleotides match TRBD2. V was clipped by 4 bases and J by 4 bases; unmatched bases: 3. CDR3 length: 15 amino acids. Germline V gene data show CDR1 as KGHDR and CDR2 as SFDVKD.

This clonotype was seen only a few times. The V and J genes are TRBV28 and TRBJ1-3; the D gene is possibly TRBD1 (6 bases). With 2 bases removed from V and 0 bases from J, the gap between germline ends came to 11 bases. There are 16 residues in the CDR3. Looked up from germline, CDR1 is MDHEN and CDR2 is SYDVKM. DNA for the CDR3: TGTGCCAGCAGTTTAGGGGGCCCTAACTCTGGAAACACCATATATTTT. This translates into CASSLGGPNSGNTIYF.

The chain recombines TRBV20-1 with TRBJ1-5, with D uncertain. V was pared by 6 bases and J by 2 bases, with 14 bases between. From germline, CDR1 is DFQATT and CDR2 SNEGSKA (reference sequence). The CDR3 has 14 amino acids. CDR3 loop: CSAEAVGGNQPQHF. The CDR3 DNA reads as TGCAGTGCGGAGGCCGTCGGGGGCAATCAGCCCCAGCATTTT.

The chain carries TRBV5-1 and TRBJ2-5, with a possible D match to TRBD2 (6 bases). Germline V CDR1 and CDR2: SGHRS, YFSETQ. The V and J ends lost 0 bases and 1 base respectively, with 7 bases between them. CDR3 length: 14 amino acids. The CDR3 reads CASSLATSQETQYF. Here the CDR3 DNA reads TGCGCCAGCAGCTTGGCGACTAGCCAAGAGACCCAGTACTTC.

This clonotype was recorded many times. This rearrangement joins TRBV7-6 to TRBJ1-4; D might be TRBD1 (5 bases). V lost 5 bases and J lost 5, with 18 bases in between. The CDR3 runs to 16 residues. The germline V gene encodes CDR1 SGHVS and CDR2 FNYEAQ. The CDR3, as DNA: TGTGCCAGCAGCAGTTTCCAGGGTACCCGAAATGAAAAACTGTTTTTT. This encodes CASSSFQGTRNEKLFF.

This clonotype occurred a few times. The chain links TRBV28 to TRBJ1-1, with D possibly matching TRBD1 (5 bases). Per germline, CDR1 MDHEN and CDR2 SYDVKM. V lost 8 bases, J lost 11 bases, and 24 bases lay in between. The CDR3 length is 14 residues. For the CDR3, the DNA is TGTGCCAGCTCCACCGGAGGGACTAGTCGCGGGGCTTTCTTT. Translation: CASSTGGTSRGAFF.

This clonotype appeared many times. The chain carries TRBV12-3 or TRBV12-4 and TRBJ2-1; D is undetermined. The CDR3 spans 16 residues. V shed 2 bases and J shed 0 bases, with 11 bases lying between them. The CDR3 DNA follows: TGTGCCAGCAGTTTATATCGCACCAGCTCCTACAATGAGCAGTTCTTC. Amino acids: CASSLYRTSSYNEQFF.

The chain combines TRBV29-1 with TRBJ2-3; D is unclear. The germline V gene encodes CDR1 SQVTM and CDR2 ANQGSEA. This CDR3 has 13 residues. V was pared by 4 bases and J by 2 bases, with 10 bases between. Here the CDR3 reads CSVVGQYTDTQYF. The CDR3 region has the DNA TGCAGCGTTGTAGGGCAGTACACAGATACGCAGTATTTT.

This clonotype was seen only a few times. The rearrangement links TRBV9 to TRBJ2-7; 7 bases agree with TRBD2. The germline V gene encodes CDR1 SGDLS and CDR2 YYNGEE. V gave up 4 bases and J gave up 6 bases; unmatched junction bases: 7. The CDR3 runs 13 residues. Written as DNA, the CDR3 is TGTGCCAGCAGCCGGGGGGAAGGCGGCGAGCAGTACTTC. Amino acid sequence: CASSRGEGGEQYF. Full variable domain (rest looked up from reference TRBV9 and TRBJ2-7): DSGVTQTPKHLITATGQRVTLRCSPRSGDLSVYWYQQSLDQGLQFLIQYYNGEERAKGNILERFSAQQFPDLHSELNLSSLELGDSALYFCASSRGEGGEQYFGPGTRLTVT.

This clonotype was counted a few times. The V and J genes are TRBV12-3 or TRBV12-4 and TRBJ2-5, with D possibly being TRBD1 (6 bases). V dropped 7 bases and J dropped 3 bases, with 12 bases sitting between them. The CDR3 extends over 13 amino acids. CDR3 region: CASTLTGKETQYF. The CDR3 DNA reads TGTGCCAGCACCCTGACAGGAAAAGAGACCCAGTACTTC.

This clonotype was recorded at least ten times. The gene calls are TRBV14 and TRBJ1-5; 7 nucleotides agree with TRBD1. CDR1 is SGHDN and CDR2 is FVKESK in the germline V gene. The CDR3 covers 14 residues. The ends lost 4 bases at V and 5 bases at J; junction bases unmatched: 5. The DNA for the CDR3 is TGTGCCAGCAGCCGACGGGGGACAGATCAGCCCCAGCATTTT. Its protein product is CASSRRGTDQPQHF.

This clonotype was seen a few times. The chain uses TRBV20-1 and TRBJ1-6; D possibly corresponds to TRBD1 (5 bases). V lost 0 bases and J lost 6, with 9 bases in between. The CDR3 runs 14 residues. Germline CDR1 and CDR2: DFQATT and SNEGSKA (reference sequence). This CDR3 is CSARDATVNSPLHF. CDR3 bases: TGCAGTGCTAGAGACGCGACAGTTAATTCACCCCTCCACTTT.

This clonotype was seen ten or more times. V is TRBV7-6 and J is TRBJ2-7; D is ambiguous. The CDR3 loop spans 16 amino acids. V lost 2 bases and J 0 bases, leaving 14 bases between the germline ends. Germline V lookup: CDR1 SGHVS, CDR2 FNYEAQ. This CDR3 is CASSLNGTTASYEQYF. The CDR3 coding sequence is TGTGCCAGCAGCTTAAATGGCACAACGGCCTCCTACGAGCAGTACTTC.

The rearrangement uses TRBV4-2 and TRBJ2-2, with D possibly called TRBD1 or TRBD2 (5 bases each). V was shortened by 4 bases and J by 4 bases, with 16 bases between the two germline ends. The CDR3 is 16 amino acids. CDR1 is LGHNA, CDR2 YNFKEQ, per germline. The CDR3: CASSPGLGVPTGELFF. CDR3 nucleotide sequence: TGTGCCAGCAGCCCGGGGCTAGGGGTCCCCACCGGGGAGCTGTTTTTT.

The chain uses TRBV7-9 and TRBJ2-3; 10 bases agree with TRBD1. Germline assignment: CDR1 SEHNR and CDR2 FQNEAQ (reference sequence). Trimming removed 5 bases from V and 6 bases from J; junction bases left unmatched: 8. The CDR3 spans 15 residues. The CDR3 region has the DNA TGTGCCAGCAGCGCCCGACAGGGGGCCGGGGATACGCAGTATTTT. It is translated as CASSARQGAGDTQYF. Full variable domain (rest looked up from reference TRBV7-9 and TRBJ2-3): DTGVSQNPRHKITKRGQNVTFRCDPISEHNRLYWYRQTLGQGPEFLTYFQNEAQLEKSRLLSDRFSAERPKGSFSTLEIQRTEQGDSAMYLCASSARQGAGDTQYFGPGTRLTVL.

In its sample, this clonotype was seen a few times. The chain is built from TRBV18 and TRBJ1-1; D may be TRBD1 (5 bases). Trimming removed 1 base at V and 1 base at J, with 13 bases between. Germline CDR1 is KGHSH and CDR2 is LQKENI. This CDR3 is 16 amino acids long. The CDR3 DNA sequence: TGTGCCAGCTCACCACAGGGGCCGCGCCAGAACACTGAAGCTTTCTTT. It codes for CASSPQGPRQNTEAFF.

This sequence joins TRBV7-2 and TRBJ1-4; 9 nucleotides agree with TRBD1. The V gene end was trimmed by 2 bases and the J gene end by 8 bases; junction bases not matched to a gene: 9. This CDR3 has 16 residues. Germline values: CDR1 SGHTA, CDR2 FQGNSA. The CDR3 loop reads CASSLSRTGDSEKLFF. In DNA, the CDR3 is TGTGCCAGCAGCTTAAGTAGGACAGGGGACAGCGAAAAACTGTTTTTT.

The rearrangement joins TRBV7-3 to TRBJ2-2, with 11 bases fitting TRBD2. CDR1 SGHTA and CDR2 FQGTGA come from the germline V gene. V gave up 1 base and J gave up 2 bases; unmatched junction bases: 9. The CDR3 runs to 19 residues. The chain's CDR3 is CASSLNPLGLAENTGELFF. CDR3 bases: TGTGCCAGCAGCTTAAATCCCCTGGGACTAGCGGAAAACACCGGGGAGCTGTTTTTT.

This clonotype was picked up a small number of times. The chain employs TRBV29-1 and TRBJ2-5; D uncertain. This CDR3 spans 12 amino acids. The V end was cut by 3 bases, the J end by 1 base, with 6 bases between. Germline CDR1 is SQVTM and CDR2 is ANQGSEA. The CDR3 loop reads CSVDWGQETQYF. CDR3 sequence (DNA): TGCAGCGTTGATTGGGGCCAAGAGACCCAGTACTTC.